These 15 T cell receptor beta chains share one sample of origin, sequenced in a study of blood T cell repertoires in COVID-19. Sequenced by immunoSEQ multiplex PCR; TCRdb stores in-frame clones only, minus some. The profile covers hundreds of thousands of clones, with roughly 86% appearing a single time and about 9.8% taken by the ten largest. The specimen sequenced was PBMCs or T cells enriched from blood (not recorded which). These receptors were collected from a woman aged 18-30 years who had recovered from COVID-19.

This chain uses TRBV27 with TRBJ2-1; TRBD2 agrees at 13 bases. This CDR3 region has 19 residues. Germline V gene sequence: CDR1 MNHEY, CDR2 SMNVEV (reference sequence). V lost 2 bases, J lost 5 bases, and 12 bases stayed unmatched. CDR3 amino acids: CASSLIRGFGTSGDNEQFF. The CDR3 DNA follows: TGTGCCAGCAGTTTAATTAGGGGATTCGGGACTAGCGGGGACAATGAGCAGTTCTTC.

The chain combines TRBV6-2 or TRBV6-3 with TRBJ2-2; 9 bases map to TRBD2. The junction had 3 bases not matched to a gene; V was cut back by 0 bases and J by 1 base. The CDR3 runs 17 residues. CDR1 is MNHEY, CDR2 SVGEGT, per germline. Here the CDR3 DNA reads TGTGCCAGCAGTTACTCCAGACTAGCGGTGAACACCGGGGAGCTGTTTTTT. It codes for CASSYSRLAVNTGELFF.

The DNA of the CDR3 is TGTGCCTGGGAGAGGGCTAACTATGGCTACACCTTC. As protein: CAWERANYGYTF. The chain joins TRBV30 to TRBJ1-2; D call uncertain. Germline V CDR1 and CDR2: GTSNPN, SVGIG (reference sequence). The CDR3 has 12 amino acids. Trimming removed 5 bases at V and 0 bases at J, with 7 bases between.

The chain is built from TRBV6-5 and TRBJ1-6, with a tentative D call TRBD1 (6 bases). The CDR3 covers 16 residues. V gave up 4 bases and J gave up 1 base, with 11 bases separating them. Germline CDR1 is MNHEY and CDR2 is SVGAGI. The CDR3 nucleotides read TGTGCCAGCAGTTTCACAGGGAAATCCTATAATTCACCCCTCCACTTT. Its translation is CASSFTGKSYNSPLHF.

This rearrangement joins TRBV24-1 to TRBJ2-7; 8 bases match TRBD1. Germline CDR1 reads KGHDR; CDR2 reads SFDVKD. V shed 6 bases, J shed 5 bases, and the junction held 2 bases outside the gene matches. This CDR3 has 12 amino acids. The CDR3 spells CATSMTGDEQYF. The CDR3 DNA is TGTGCCACCAGTATGACAGGGGACGAGCAGTACTTC.

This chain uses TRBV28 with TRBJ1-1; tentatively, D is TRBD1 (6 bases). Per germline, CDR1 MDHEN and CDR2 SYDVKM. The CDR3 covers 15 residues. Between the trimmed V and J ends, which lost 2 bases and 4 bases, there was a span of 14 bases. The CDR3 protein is CASSLGRTEFTEAFF. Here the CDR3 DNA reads TGTGCCAGCAGTTTAGGTCGGACAGAGTTCACTGAAGCTTTCTTT.

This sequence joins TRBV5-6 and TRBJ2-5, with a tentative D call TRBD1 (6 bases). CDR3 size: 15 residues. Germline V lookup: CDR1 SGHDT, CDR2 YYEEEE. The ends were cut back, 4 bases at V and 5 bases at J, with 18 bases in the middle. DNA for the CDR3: TGTGCCAGCAGCCGTGGGGGCATATACCCTGAGACCCAGTACTTC. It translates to CASSRGGIYPETQYF.

The CDR3 DNA reads TGTGCCAGCAGCTTAGCCCAGGTTCGGTATGGCTACACCTTC. It encodes CASSLAQVRYGYTF. The V gene is TRBV7-9, the J gene TRBJ1-2; D remains unclear. CDR1 SEHNR and CDR2 FQNEAQ come from the germline V gene (reference sequence). V lost 0 bases and J 5 bases, leaving 10 bases between the germline ends. This CDR3 has 14 residues.

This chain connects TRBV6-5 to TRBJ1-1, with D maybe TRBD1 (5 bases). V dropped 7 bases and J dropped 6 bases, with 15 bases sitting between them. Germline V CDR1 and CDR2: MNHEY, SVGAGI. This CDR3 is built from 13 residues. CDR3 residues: CASKTSRGSEAFF. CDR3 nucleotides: TGTGCCAGCAAGACCTCCCGGGGGTCTGAAGCTTTCTTT.

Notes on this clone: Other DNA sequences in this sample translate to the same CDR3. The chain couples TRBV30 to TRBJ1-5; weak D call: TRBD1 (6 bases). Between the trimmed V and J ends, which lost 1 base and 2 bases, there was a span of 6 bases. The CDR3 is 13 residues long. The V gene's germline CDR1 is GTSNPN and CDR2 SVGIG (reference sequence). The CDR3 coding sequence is TGTGCCTGGAGTGGACAGGGCAATCAGCCCCAGCATTTT. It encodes CAWSGQGNQPQHF.

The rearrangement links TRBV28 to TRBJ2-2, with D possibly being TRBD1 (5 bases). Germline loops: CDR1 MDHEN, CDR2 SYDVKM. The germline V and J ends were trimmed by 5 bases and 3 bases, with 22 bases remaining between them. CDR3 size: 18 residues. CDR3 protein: CASSDPKVQGLYTGELFF. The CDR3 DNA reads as TGTGCCAGCAGTGACCCAAAGGTTCAGGGCTTGTACACCGGGGAGCTGTTTTTT.

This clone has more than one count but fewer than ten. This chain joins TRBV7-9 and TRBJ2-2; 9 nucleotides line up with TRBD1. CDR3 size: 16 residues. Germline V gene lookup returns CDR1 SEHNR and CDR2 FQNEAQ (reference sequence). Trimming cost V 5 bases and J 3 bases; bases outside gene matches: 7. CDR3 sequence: CASSVPGQGYTGELFF. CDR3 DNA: TGTGCCAGCAGCGTACCGGGACAGGGTTACACCGGGGAGCTGTTTTTT.

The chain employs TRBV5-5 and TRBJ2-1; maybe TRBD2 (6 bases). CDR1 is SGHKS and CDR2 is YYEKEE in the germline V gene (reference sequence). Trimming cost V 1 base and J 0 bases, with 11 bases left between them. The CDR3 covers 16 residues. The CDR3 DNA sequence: TGTGCCAGCAGCTTGAAGCGGGTCCCCTCCTACAATGAGCAGTTCTTC. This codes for CASSLKRVPSYNEQFF.

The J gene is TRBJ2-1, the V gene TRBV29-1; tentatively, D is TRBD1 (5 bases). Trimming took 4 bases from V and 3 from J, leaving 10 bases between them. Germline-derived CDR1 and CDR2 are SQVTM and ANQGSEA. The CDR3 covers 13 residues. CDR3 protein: CSVGGAGYNEQFF. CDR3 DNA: TGCAGCGTTGGGGGCGCCGGCTACAATGAGCAGTTCTTC.

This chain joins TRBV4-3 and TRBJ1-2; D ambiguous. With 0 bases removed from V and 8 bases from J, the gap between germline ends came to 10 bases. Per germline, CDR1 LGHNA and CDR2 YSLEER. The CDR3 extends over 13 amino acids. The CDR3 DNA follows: TGCGCCAGCAGCCAAGACGGGGATCTGGGCTACACCTTC. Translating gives CASSQDGDLGYTF.